Presented here are 7 T cell receptor beta chains from one specimen sequenced in a study of CD8 T cells in ankylosing spondylitis (dated by TCRdb to 2017 to 2019). The library was obtained by 5' RACE. Sequencer: Illumina HiSeq 2500. TCRdb redid the processing of the public reads, applying fastp at Q25 and MiXCR, and retained in-frame beta chains. Duplicate CDR3 protein sequences are folded into a single record with the most common DNA and genes. This sample lists about 360,000 distinct CDR3 sequences; more than 20% were detected once. In total, the top ten clones hold about 12% of the sample. Sequencing was done on a sample of blood, either unsorted or a sorted T cell fraction (not recorded which). The receptors were gathered from a male donor with ankylosing spondylitis or in good health (not recorded which).

This chain connects TRBV7-9 to TRBJ2-2; D is possibly TRBD1 (6 bases). Germline CDR1 reads SEHNR; CDR2 reads FQNEAQ (reference sequence). This CDR3 is built from 15 residues. Trimming stripped 1 base from V and 4 bases from J, with 10 bases between. The CDR3 DNA follows: TGTGCCAGCAGCTTAGTGGGGGCCGTCACCGGGGAGCTGTTTTTT. As protein: CASSLVGAVTGELFF.

This clonotype came up many times. The rearrangement links TRBV20-1 to TRBJ1-1; unclear D gene. CDR3 length: 14 amino acids. The V end lost 7 bases, the J end lost 2 bases, and 17 bases lay between the germline ends. Germline V gene lookup returns CDR1 DFQATT and CDR2 SNEGSKA (reference sequence). The CDR3 region has the DNA TGCAGTGTGAAACAACCGGGTCTCAACACTGAAGCTTTCTTT. It translates to CSVKQPGLNTEAFF.

This clonotype came up a few times. V and J are TRBV5-5 and TRBJ2-7; TRBD1 aligns across 8 bases. CDR3 length equals 15 residues. Germline V CDR1 and CDR2: SGHKS, YYEKEE (reference sequence). Unmatched junction bases numbered 2, after V lost 0 bases and J lost 0 bases. The CDR3 region has the DNA TGTGCCAGCAGCTTGGACAGGGGGGACTCCTACGAGCAGTACTTC. Residues: CASSLDRGDSYEQYF.

J is TRBJ2-7 and V is TRBV18; D tentatively fits TRBD1 or TRBD2 (5 bases each). This CDR3 has 15 amino acids. The V and J ends lost 2 bases and 0 bases respectively, with 11 bases between them. Looked up from germline, CDR1 is KGHSH and CDR2 is LQKENI. The CDR3 loop reads CASSPDGASSYEQYF. As DNA, the CDR3 is TGTGCCAGCTCACCAGACGGGGCGAGCTCCTACGAGCAGTACTTC.

This clonotype was counted between two and nine times. Written as DNA, the CDR3 is TGTGCCAGCAGATTGATCGGGCGCTATGGCTACACCTTC. The encoded protein is CASRLIGRYGYTF. The rearrangement uses TRBV12-3 or TRBV12-4 and TRBJ1-2; D is unresolved. The CDR3 is 13 residues long. V lost 6 bases and J lost 4, with 12 bases in between.

This clonotype was counted at least ten times. This chain joins TRBV12-3 or TRBV12-4 and TRBJ1-5; D not resolved. The CDR3 is made up of 15 amino acids. Trimming left V 0 bases short and J 2 bases short, with 8 bases between. The chain's CDR3 is CASSLAGLGNQPQHF. DNA of the CDR3: TGTGCCAGCAGTTTAGCGGGATTGGGCAATCAGCCCCAGCATTTT.

This clonotype was counted many times. The rearrangement uses TRBV12-3 or TRBV12-4 and TRBJ1-5; a weak D match, TRBD1 (5 bases). The CDR3 covers 13 residues. V was shortened by 6 bases and J by 2 bases, with 8 bases between the two germline ends. The CDR3 region has the DNA TGTGCCAGCAGCCCGGGGGGCAATCAGCCCCAGCATTTT. This gives the protein CASSPGGNQPQHF.